The following is a T cell receptor (beta chain) sequence with its context. Its target is not known. Arm-PCR with iRepertoire HTBI primers amplified the CDR3 regions for these TCR beta libraries. MiXCR, run by TCRdb on the multiplex PCR reads, gives a single entry per CDR3 protein. The repertoire holds about 540,000 distinct CDR3 sequences, with 13% as singletons. J lost 2 bases, V lost 1 base, and 10 bases had no gene match. Looked up from germline, CDR1 is ENHRY and CDR2 is SYGVKD. There are 17 residues in the CDR3. The sample belongs to a study of regulatory T cells in long-lasting Graves disease. Study-wide points: Under persistent disease, TRBV28, TRBJ1-2 and TRBJ2-5 were used preferentially. Shared public clonotypes totalled fewer than 3,000 in persistent patients, compared with about 990 in new patients.

Time point of the sample: newly diagnosed GD, antithyroid drugs for less than 3 months. The TCR library was made from RNA extracted from PBMCs. The same sample was also used in a study of T cells in Graves' hyperthyroidism and ophthalmopathy. That publication notes: The HTBI set primed first-round TCR CDR3 RT-PCR. Researchers found most expanded thyroid clonotypes above 0.001 in blood as well.

The source is a man aged 25-45 years with Graves disease. V gene TRBV10-3 combines with J gene TRBJ2-5; 7 bases map to TRBD1. The specimen was peripheral blood mononuclear cells (PBMCs), collected at new diagnosis, from a patient treated with antithyroid drugs. The CDR3 spells CAISEYPPGQSQETQYF. CDR3 sequence (DNA): TGTGCCATCAGTGAGTATCCTCCGGGACAGTCACAAGAGACCCAGTACTTC.